Listed below are T cell receptor beta chains from one sample, sequenced in a study of PD-1 blockade in classical Hodgkin lymphoma. Using immunoSEQ multiplex PCR, the repertoire was profiled, and TCRdb retains in-frame clones only, with some absent. Of 45,000 to 50,000 clones listed, about 78% are singletons. Source: peripheral blood mononuclear cells (PBMCs), taken before the second cycle of nivolumab. The receptors come from a human donor with classical Hodgkin lymphoma. CDR3s include the opening cysteine and the closing phenylalanine or tryptophan. Each record gives: J gene, V gene, clone size, D gene, CDR3 DNA, CDR3 protein. A D gene is named only where the DNA matches it firmly. The size of a clone is reported for some rows only, either as once, few or many, or as a class for expanded clones.

j_call: TRBJ2-2
v_call: TRBV19
clone_size: medium-sized
d_call: TRBD1
cdr3_nt: TGTGCCAGTAGTATACAGGGGGCCACCGGGGAGCTGTTTTTT
cdr3_aa: CASSIQGATGELFF

j_call: TRBJ2-1
v_call: TRBV9
clone_size: .
d_call: TRBD2
cdr3_nt: TGTGCCAGCAATCTAGCGGGAGCCCCCTACAATGAGCAGTTCTTC
cdr3_aa: CASNLAGAPYNEQFF

j_call: TRBJ1-3
v_call: TRBV7-2
clone_size: .
d_call: .
cdr3_nt: TGTGCCAGCAACCACCCGGGGGTGGGAAACACCATATATTTT
cdr3_aa: CASNHPGVGNTIYF

j_call: TRBJ1-1
v_call: TRBV6-5
clone_size: .
d_call: .
cdr3_nt: TGTGCCAGCAGCCTTCCCTGGCCGAACACTGAAGCTTTCTTT
cdr3_aa: CASSLPWPNTEAFF

j_call: TRBJ2-7
v_call: TRBV25-1
clone_size: .
d_call: .
cdr3_nt: TGTGCCAGCAGTGGTTCGCTCCAGATGCAGTACTTC
cdr3_aa: CASSGSLQMQYF

j_call: TRBJ1-1
v_call: TRBV10-2
clone_size: .
d_call: .
cdr3_nt: TGCGCCAGCGGGTGGAACACTGAAGCTTTCTTT
cdr3_aa: CASGWNTEAFF

j_call: TRBJ2-3
v_call: TRBV6-5
clone_size: .
d_call: TRBD2
cdr3_nt: TGTGCCTGTTCCGGGACTAGGGGTGGTACGCAGTATTTT
cdr3_aa: CACSGTRGGTQYF

j_call: TRBJ2-7
v_call: TRBV4-1
clone_size: .
d_call: TRBD1
cdr3_nt: TGCGCCAGCACCCGTCAGACAGGGGGCTACGAGCAGTACTTC
cdr3_aa: CASTRQTGGYEQYF

j_call: TRBJ2-5
v_call: TRBV19
clone_size: few
d_call: .
cdr3_nt: TGTGCCAGTAGCATCTTTTGGGCCTCGGGCGAGACCCAGTACTTC
cdr3_aa: CASSIFWASGETQYF

j_call: TRBJ1-1
v_call: TRBV9
clone_size: .
d_call: .
cdr3_nt: TGTGCCAGCAGCGTAGGGCCACAGGGATTTATGAACACTGAAGCTTTCTTT
cdr3_aa: CASSVGPQGFMNTEAFF

j_call: TRBJ2-5
v_call: TRBV7-8
clone_size: .
d_call: .
cdr3_nt: TGTGCCAGCAGCCGTCACGAAGTAGGGGGAGAGACCCAGTACTTC
cdr3_aa: CASSRHEVGGETQYF

j_call: TRBJ1-2
v_call: TRBV30
clone_size: .
d_call: .
cdr3_nt: TGTGCCTGGAGTGTCCTGGGGTCTAACTATGGCTACACCTTC
cdr3_aa: CAWSVLGSNYGYTF

j_call: TRBJ2-7
v_call: TRBV5-6
clone_size: .
d_call: .
cdr3_nt: TGTGCCAGCAGCTTGGGTGTCGGTGCGGGTGAGCAGTACTTC
cdr3_aa: CASSLGVGAGEQYF

j_call: TRBJ1-4
v_call: TRBV28
clone_size: .
d_call: .
cdr3_nt: TGTGCCAGCAGTTTTATCATGTCGCGCGAAAAACTGTTTTTT
cdr3_aa: CASSFIMSREKLFF

j_call: TRBJ1-2
v_call: TRBV6-6
clone_size: .
d_call: TRBD1
cdr3_nt: TGTGCCAGCAGTACGGGACAGGGAGGCGGCTACACCTTC
cdr3_aa: CASSTGQGGGYTF

j_call: TRBJ2-5
v_call: TRBV9
clone_size: .
d_call: TRBD2
cdr3_nt: TGTGCCAGCACCCCGGGACTAGCGGGAGGAGAGACCCAGTACTTC
cdr3_aa: CASTPGLAGGETQYF

j_call: TRBJ1-1
v_call: TRBV6-5
clone_size: .
d_call: .
cdr3_nt: TGTGCCAGCAGTTACGGGCGTCCCCTATCGAACACTGAAGCTTTCTTT
cdr3_aa: CASSYGRPLSNTEAFF

j_call: TRBJ2-2
v_call: TRBV7-3
clone_size: .
d_call: TRBD1
cdr3_nt: TGTGCCAGCAGCTTAACGGCAGGGGGCGGCGGGGAGCTGTTTTTT
cdr3_aa: CASSLTAGGGGELFF

j_call: TRBJ2-3
v_call: TRBV19
clone_size: once
d_call: TRBD2
cdr3_nt: TGTGCCAGTAGTATAAGGGCCCCTTTGCGGGAGGGAACAGATACGCAGTATTTT
cdr3_aa: CASSIRAPLREGTDTQYF

j_call: TRBJ2-1
v_call: TRBV28
clone_size: .
d_call: .
cdr3_nt: TGTGCCAGCAGTGCCTTATCAGCGGGCGGCTACAATGAGCAGTTCTTC
cdr3_aa: CASSALSAGGYNEQFF

j_call: TRBJ1-2
v_call: TRBV7-9
clone_size: .
d_call: .
cdr3_nt: TGTGCCAGCAGCTCCCAGGGGTTGGACGGCTATGGCTACACCTTC
cdr3_aa: CASSSQGLDGYGYTF